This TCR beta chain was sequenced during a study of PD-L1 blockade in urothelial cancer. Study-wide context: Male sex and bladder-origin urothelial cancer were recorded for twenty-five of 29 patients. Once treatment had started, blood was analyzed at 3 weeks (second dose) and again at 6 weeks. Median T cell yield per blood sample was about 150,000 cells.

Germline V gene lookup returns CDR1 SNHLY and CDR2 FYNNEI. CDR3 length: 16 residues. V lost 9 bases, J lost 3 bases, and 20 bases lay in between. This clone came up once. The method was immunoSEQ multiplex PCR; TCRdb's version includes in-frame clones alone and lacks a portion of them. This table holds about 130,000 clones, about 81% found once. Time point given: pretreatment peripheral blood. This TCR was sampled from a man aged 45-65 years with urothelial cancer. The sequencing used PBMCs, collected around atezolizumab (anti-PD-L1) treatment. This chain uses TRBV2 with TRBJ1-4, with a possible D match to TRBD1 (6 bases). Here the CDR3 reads CASRTGQTAANEKLFF. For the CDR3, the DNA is TGTGCCAGTCGTACCGGACAGACCGCGGCTAATGAAAAACTGTTTTTT.